The present entry profiles one T cell receptor beta chain with its context. This sample stems from a study of identical twins. The CDR3 loop spans 14 amino acids. The germline V and J ends were trimmed by 7 bases and 0 bases, with 10 bases remaining between them. The germline V gene has CDR1 MDHEN and CDR2 SYDVKM. Unique molecular identifiers were present on cDNA, and template switching added a universal primer site. TCRdb ran MiXCR on the 5' RACE reads and lists one entry per CDR3 protein. The table lists hundreds of thousands of distinct CDR3 sequences, 24% of them singletons. In addition, the sample was reused for a study of T cells expressing NK-cell markers.

This sequence joins TRBV28 and TRBJ2-1; a weak D match, TRBD2 (5 bases). The TCR sequence derives from a young woman in good health. The sample comprised CD4+ T cells sorted from blood. CDR3 sequence (DNA): TGTGCCAGCACCGTCGCGGGCTCCTACAATGAGCAGTTCTTC. Protein product: CASTVAGSYNEQFF.